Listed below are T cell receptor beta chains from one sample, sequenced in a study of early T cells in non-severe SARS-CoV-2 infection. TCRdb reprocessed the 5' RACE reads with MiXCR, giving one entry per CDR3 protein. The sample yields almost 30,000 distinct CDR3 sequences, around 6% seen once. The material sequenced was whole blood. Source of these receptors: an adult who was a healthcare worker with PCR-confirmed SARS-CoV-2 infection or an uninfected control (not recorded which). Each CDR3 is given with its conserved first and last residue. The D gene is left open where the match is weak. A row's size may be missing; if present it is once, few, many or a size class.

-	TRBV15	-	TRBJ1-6	CATSRDGYGSPLHF	TGTGCCACCAGCAGGGACGGATACGGCTCACCCCTCCACTTT
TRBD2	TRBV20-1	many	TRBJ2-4	CSAPKSGGPQIDIQYF	TGCAGTGCCCCCAAGAGCGGGGGGCCCCAGATTGACATTCAGTACTTC
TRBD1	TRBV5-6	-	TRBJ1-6	CASSWTGTGNSPLHF	TGTGCCAGCAGCTGGACAGGGACGGGAAATTCACCCCTCCACTTT
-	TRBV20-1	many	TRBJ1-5	CSAIPATGSSNQPQHF	TGCAGTGCAATTCCAGCAACAGGGTCTAGCAATCAGCCCCAGCATTTT
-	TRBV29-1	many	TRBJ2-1	CSAKLPGIPNEQFF	TGCAGCGCCAAGCTCCCTGGGATTCCCAATGAGCAGTTCTTC
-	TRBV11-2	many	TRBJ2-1	CASSFGGTAYGVKYNEQFF	TGTGCCAGCAGCTTTGGCGGGACTGCGTACGGAGTTAAATACAATGAGCAGTTCTTC
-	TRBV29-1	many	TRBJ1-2	CSVVGYTF	TGCAGCGTTGTCGGCTACACCTTC
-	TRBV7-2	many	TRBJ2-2	CASSFKGAGELFF	TGTGCCAGCAGCTTTAAAGGTGCCGGGGAGCTGTTTTTT
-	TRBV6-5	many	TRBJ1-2	CASSYSEGIYGYTF	TGTGCCAGCAGTTACTCGGAAGGGATCTATGGCTACACCTTC
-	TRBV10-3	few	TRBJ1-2	CAISESGGDHGYTF	TGTGCCATCAGTGAGTCGGGGGGCGATCATGGCTACACCTTC
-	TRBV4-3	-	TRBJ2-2	CASSLDRLNTGELFF	TGCGCCAGCAGTCTCGACAGGTTGAACACCGGGGAGCTGTTTTTT
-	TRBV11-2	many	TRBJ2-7	CASSFVYEQYF	TGTGCCAGCAGCTTCGTTTACGAGCAGTACTTC
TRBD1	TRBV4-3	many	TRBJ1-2	CASSPGQGFGYGYTF	TGCGCCAGCAGCCCCGGACAGGGGTTCGGCTATGGCTACACCTTC
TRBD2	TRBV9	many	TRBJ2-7	CASSVYSGGGKDEQYF	TGTGCCAGCAGCGTATATTCGGGCGGGGGAAAGGACGAGCAGTACTTC
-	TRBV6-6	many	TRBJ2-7	CASYGASSYEQYF	TGTGCCAGCTACGGGGCCAGCTCCTACGAGCAGTACTTC
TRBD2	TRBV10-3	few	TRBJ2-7	CAISEFQGTSEHEQYF	TGTGCCATCAGTGAGTTTCAGGGGACTAGCGAGCACGAGCAGTACTTC
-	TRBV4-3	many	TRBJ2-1	CASSQTPQDSYNEQFF	TGCGCCAGCAGCCAAACCCCCCAGGACAGTTACAATGAGCAGTTCTTC
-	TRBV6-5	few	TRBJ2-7	CASSSLDRYEQYF	TGTGCCAGCAGTTCCCTAGACAGGTACGAGCAGTACTTC
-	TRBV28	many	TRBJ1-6	CATLSGINSPLHF	TGTGCCACCCTATCCGGTATCAATTCACCCCTCCACTTT
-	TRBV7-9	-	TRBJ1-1	CASSGRVMNTEAFF	TGTGCCAGCAGCGGCAGGGTGATGAACACTGAAGCTTTCTTT
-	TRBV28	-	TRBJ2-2	CASSGTGELFF	TGTGCCAGCTCCGGCACCGGGGAGCTGTTTTTT
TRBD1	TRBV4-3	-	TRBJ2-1	CASSQLGRGPPGEQFF	TGCGCCAGCAGCCAACTGGGAAGGGGGCCTCCCGGGGAGCAGTTCTTC
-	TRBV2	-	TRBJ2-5	CASTPPRRAETQYF	TGTGCCAGCACCCCCCCCCGCAGGGCAGAGACCCAGTACTTC
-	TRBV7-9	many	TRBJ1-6	CASSLEGAGVGSPLHF	TGTGCCAGCAGCTTAGAAGGTGCAGGGGTTGGTTCACCCCTCCACTTT
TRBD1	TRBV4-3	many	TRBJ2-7	CASSQDAPGTGDPYEQYF	TGCGCCAGCAGCCAAGATGCCCCCGGGACAGGTGATCCCTACGAGCAGTACTTC
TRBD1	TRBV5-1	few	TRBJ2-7	CASSLAGQTYEQYF	TGCGCCAGCAGCTTGGCGGGACAGACCTACGAGCAGTACTTC
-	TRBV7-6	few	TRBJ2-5	CASSFRRAWYVTQYF	TGTGCCAGCAGCTTCCGACGGGCATGGTATGTGACCCAGTACTTC
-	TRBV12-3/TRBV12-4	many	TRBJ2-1	CASSSTGGGLYNEQFF	TGTGCCAGCAGCTCCACTGGAGGGGGCCTCTACAATGAGCAGTTCTTC
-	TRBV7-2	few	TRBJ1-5	CASSLGFGGAHSNQPQHF	TGTGCCAGCAGCTTAGGGTTCGGCGGGGCACATAGCAATCAGCCCCAGCATTTT
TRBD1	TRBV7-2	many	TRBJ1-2	CASSSNRTGSYGYTF	TGTGCCAGCAGCTCAAATAGGACAGGGTCTTATGGCTACACCTTC